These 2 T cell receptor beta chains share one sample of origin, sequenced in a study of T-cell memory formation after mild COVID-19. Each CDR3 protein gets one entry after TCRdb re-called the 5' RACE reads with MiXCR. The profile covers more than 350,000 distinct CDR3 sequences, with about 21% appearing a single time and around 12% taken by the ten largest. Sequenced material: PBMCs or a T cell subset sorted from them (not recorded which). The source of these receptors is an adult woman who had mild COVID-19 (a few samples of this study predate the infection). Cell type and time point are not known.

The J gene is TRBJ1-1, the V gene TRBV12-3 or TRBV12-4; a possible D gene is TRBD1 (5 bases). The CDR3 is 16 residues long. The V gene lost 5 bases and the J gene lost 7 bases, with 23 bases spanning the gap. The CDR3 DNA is TGTGCCAGCAGTACCCGGGGGAGGGCCCAGGGCCGTGAAGCTTTCTTT. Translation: CASSTRGRAQGREAFF.

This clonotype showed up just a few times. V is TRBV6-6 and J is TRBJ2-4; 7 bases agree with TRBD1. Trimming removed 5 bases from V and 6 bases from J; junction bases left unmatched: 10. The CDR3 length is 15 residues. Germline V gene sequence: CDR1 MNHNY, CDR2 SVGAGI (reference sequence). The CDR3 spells CASSASRTGLNIQYF. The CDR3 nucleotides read TGTGCCAGCAGTGCTTCAAGGACAGGCTTAAACATTCAGTACTTC.